This entry features one T cell receptor beta chain sequence. The junction shows a germline mismatch at one end, possibly a read error. The data belong to a study of blood T cells in healthy people across ages. Sample-barcoded 5' priming and a J-beta primer mix drove a second PCR of roughly 7 to 11 cycles. TCRdb independently ran MiXCR on the 5' RACE reads; one entry per CDR3 protein. The table includes 2 million or so distinct CDR3 sequences, roughly 50% detected once. This receptor was identified in a middle-aged woman in good health. Material for sequencing was blood.

CDR3 DNA: TGTGCCGGCAGTTCACCCCTAGGACAGGGCACAGATACGCAGTATTTT. Its translation: CAGSSPLGQGTDTQYF. The chain recombines TRBV12-3 or TRBV12-4 with TRBJ2-3; 7 bases are shared with TRBD1. The CDR3 spans 16 residues.